One sample yielded the 9 T cell receptor beta chains listed below, sequenced in a study of T cell responses to AZD1222 COVID-19 vaccine. The method was immunoSEQ multiplex PCR; TCRdb's version includes in-frame clones alone and lacks a portion of them. The data hold 55,000 to 65,000 clones, with around 86% observed a single time. This material consisted of peripheral blood, taken on day 0 of AZD1222 vaccination. These receptors came from an adult in good health.

V is TRBV30 and J is TRBJ1-2; D gene uncertain. Germline V gene lookup returns CDR1 GTSNPN and CDR2 SVGIG (reference sequence). This CDR3 region has 12 residues. The ends were cut back, 3 bases at V and 8 bases at J, with 13 bases in the middle. The CDR3: CAWRVGFGGYTF. The CDR3 nucleotides read TGTGCCTGGAGAGTGGGATTTGGAGGCTACACCTTC.

Here the CDR3 reads CASKQQASTYNEQFF. The CDR3 coding sequence is TGTGCCAGCAAACAACAGGCCTCTACCTACAATGAGCAGTTCTTC. This chain connects TRBV7-9 to TRBJ2-1; D might be TRBD1 (5 bases). Germline loops: CDR1 SEHNR, CDR2 FQNEAQ (reference sequence). The CDR3 extends over 15 amino acids. Trimming shortened V by 7 bases and J by 2 bases, and 15 bases separated the two germline ends.

This clone occurred once. The chain couples TRBV6-5 to TRBJ1-1; D perhaps matches TRBD1 (6 bases). This CDR3 is 15 amino acids long. The germline V gene has CDR1 MNHEY and CDR2 SVGAGI. V gave up 7 bases and J gave up 1 base, with 16 bases separating them. CDR3 DNA sequence: TGTGCCAGCACCCGGTTGGGGACAACGAACACTGAAGCTTTCTTT. The encoded protein is CASTRLGTTNTEAFF.

In its sample, this clone was seen a few times. J is TRBJ1-6 and V is TRBV5-6, with TRBD1 as a possible D gene (6 bases). The CDR3 sequence is 15 residues long. Trimming removed 5 bases from V and 6 bases from J, with 15 bases in between. Germline lookup yields CDR1 SGHDT and CDR2 YYEEEE. The CDR3 nucleotides read TGTGCCAGCAGATCGAGGACAGTTTCTAATTCACCCCTCCACTTT. Translation gives CASRSRTVSNSPLHF.

As for this clone: Its ends do not fully match the called genes, so a read error is possible. The chain is built from TRBV3-1 (or the pseudogene TRBV3-2) and TRBJ1-1; D is possibly TRBD1 (6 bases). CDR1 and CDR2 from the germline V gene are LGHDT and YNNKEL (reference sequence). The CDR3 totals 16 residues. The CDR3 reads CASSKDGGARFTEAFF. For the CDR3, the DNA is TGTGCCAGCAGCAAAGATGGGGGCGCCAGGTTCACTGAAGCTTTCTTT.

The chain carries TRBV5-1 and TRBJ1-4; 7 bases match TRBD1. This CDR3 is built from 18 residues. V was clipped by 0 bases and J by 0 bases; unmatched bases: 8. Germline lookup yields CDR1 SGHRS and CDR2 YFSETQ. The CDR3 protein is CASSLGTGAFPTNEKLFF. The DNA for the CDR3 is TGCGCCAGCAGCTTGGGAACAGGGGCGTTTCCAACTAATGAAAAACTGTTTTTT.

This clone was detected only once. The CDR3 sequence: CASSLAPSGVGQPQHF. The CDR3 DNA reads TGCGCCAGCAGCTTGGCCCCATCAGGGGTGGGTCAGCCCCAGCATTTT. The chain uses TRBV5-1 and TRBJ1-5; D may be TRBD1 (6 bases). This CDR3 is built from 16 residues. The germline V gene encodes CDR1 SGHRS and CDR2 YFSETQ. Deletions cut 0 bases from V and 6 bases from J, with 16 bases between.

This chain connects TRBV5-4 to TRBJ1-4; D is possibly TRBD1 (6 bases). Germline values: CDR1 SGHNT, CDR2 YYREEE (reference sequence). The CDR3 contains 15 residues. Trimming removed 2 bases at V and 4 bases at J, with 12 bases between. CDR3 region: CASSFRGGVNEKLFF. CDR3 bases: TGTGCCAGCAGCTTCAGGGGTGGGGTTAATGAAAAACTGTTTTTT.

The chain combines TRBV3-1 (or the pseudogene TRBV3-2) with TRBJ1-6; D remains unclear. V was clipped by 3 bases and J by 8 bases, with 8 bases between them. This CDR3 has 13 amino acids. Germline V gene data show CDR1 as LGHDT and CDR2 as YNNKEL (reference sequence). CDR3 loop: CASSQQRDSPLHF. For the CDR3, the DNA is TGTGCCAGCAGCCAGCAAAGGGATTCACCCCTCCACTTT.